This section outlines one TCR beta chain sequence together with its context. The antigen remains unidentified. The germline V gene encodes CDR1 LGHDT and CDR2 YNNKEL (reference sequence). J was trimmed by 0 bases and V by 1 base; bases with no gene match: 16. The CDR3 consists of 20 residues. These data are taken from a study of T cell repertoires in cytomegalovirus infection. In the study overall: HLA-B-restricted CMV epitopes that are well studied, plus recently identified HLA-C-restricted ones, were used by the study. Public TCR beta signatures provided an indication of both CMV infection and a matching HLA type. Study observations and caveats: Accumulated public TCR beta family frequency recognized individuals carrying CMV together with the relevant HLA. Ex vivo, HLA-C-restricted CMV-specific TCR beta clonotypes prevailed over the rest of the response.

TCRdb redid the calling of the reads with MiXCR, one entry per CDR3 protein. The table has approximately 1,000,000 distinct CDR3 sequences, approximately 33% seen once; the top ten hold over 10%. J is TRBJ1-1 and V is TRBV3-1; 8 bases align to TRBD1. The sequenced sample was cultured CD8+ T cells from PBMCs, obtained from culture after CMV antigen stimulation. The clonotype comes from a human donor in good health (CMV status not recorded). Some clones in this sample may be carry-over from other donors' samples. CDR3 DNA sequence: TGTGCCAGCAGCCAAGGAATAAGAGGGGGGACAGGAACCTTGAACACTGAAGCTTTCTTT. It specifies CASSQGIRGGTGTLNTEAFF.